The clone carrying this T cell receptor beta chain was counted between two and nine times. V was pared by 2 bases and J by 6 bases, with 17 bases between. The CDR3 has 16 residues. The data belong to a study of blood T cells in healthy people across ages. Alongside a J-beta primer mix, a sample-barcoded 5' primer served in a second PCR lasting about 7 to 11 cycles. TCRdb analysed the 5' RACE reads with MiXCR anew, one entry per CDR3 protein. In the table there are some 880,000 distinct CDR3 sequences, around 36% of which are singletons. The receptor's source is a man between 18 and 35 years old in good health. Input material: blood. The chain employs TRBV12-3 or TRBV12-4 and TRBJ1-5; possibly TRBD1 for D (5 bases). The CDR3 DNA follows: TGTGCCAGCAGTTTACCCTCTCCGGGGCCAAGTCAGCCCCAGCATTTT. It encodes CASSLPSPGPSQPQHF.